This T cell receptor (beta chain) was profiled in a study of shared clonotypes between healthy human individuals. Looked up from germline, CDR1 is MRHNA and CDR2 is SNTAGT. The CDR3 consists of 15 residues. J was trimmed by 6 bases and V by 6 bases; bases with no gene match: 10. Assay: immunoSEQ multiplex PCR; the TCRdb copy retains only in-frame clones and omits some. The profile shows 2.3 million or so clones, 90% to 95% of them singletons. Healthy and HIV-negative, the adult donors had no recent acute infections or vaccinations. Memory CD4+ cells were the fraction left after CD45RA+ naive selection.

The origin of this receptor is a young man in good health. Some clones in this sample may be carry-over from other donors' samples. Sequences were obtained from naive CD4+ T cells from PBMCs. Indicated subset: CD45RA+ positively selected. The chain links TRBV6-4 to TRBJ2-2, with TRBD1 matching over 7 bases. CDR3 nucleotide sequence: TGTGCCAGCAGAGAACAGGGGTCCTCGGCCGGGGAGCTGTTTTTT. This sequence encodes CASREQGSSAGELFF.